What follows describes a single T cell receptor beta chain. Its antigen is currently unknown. The germline V and J ends were trimmed by 8 bases and 6 bases, with 11 bases remaining between them. The CDR3 extends over 11 amino acids. Germline CDR1 is LNHDA and CDR2 is SQIVND (reference sequence). Running of the v3.0 immunoSEQ assay took place at survey level. The repertoire was sequenced with immunoSEQ multiplex PCR; TCRdb's copy has only in-frame clones and lacks some. The sample consists of 25,000 to 30,000 clones, more than 75% of them appearing once. The data belong to a study of long-term antiretroviral therapy in people with HIV. Whole-study results and caveats: Post-treatment diversity went higher with ART but stayed below transplant donor controls.

The chain recombines TRBV19 with TRBJ2-7; D perhaps matches TRBD1 (6 bases). The TCR originated in a man in his forties with HIV. The sample consisted of unsorted PBMCs, taken about 5 years after starting antiretroviral therapy. The CDR3 protein is CASSVGAEQYF. The CDR3 DNA sequence: TGTGCCAGTTCCGTGGGGGCCGAGCAGTACTTC.